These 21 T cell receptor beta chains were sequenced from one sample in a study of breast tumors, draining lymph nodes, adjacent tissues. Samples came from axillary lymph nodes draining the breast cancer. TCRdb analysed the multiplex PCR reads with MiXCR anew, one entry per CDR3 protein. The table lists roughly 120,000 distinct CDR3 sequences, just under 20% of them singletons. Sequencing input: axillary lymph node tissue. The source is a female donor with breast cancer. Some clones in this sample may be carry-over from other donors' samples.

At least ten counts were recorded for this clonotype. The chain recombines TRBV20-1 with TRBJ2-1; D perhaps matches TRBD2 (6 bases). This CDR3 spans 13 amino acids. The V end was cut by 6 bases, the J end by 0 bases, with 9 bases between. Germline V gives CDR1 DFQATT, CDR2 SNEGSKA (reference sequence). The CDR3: CSAETSSYNEQFF. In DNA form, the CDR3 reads TGCAGTGCCGAGACTAGCTCCTACAATGAGCAGTTCTTC.

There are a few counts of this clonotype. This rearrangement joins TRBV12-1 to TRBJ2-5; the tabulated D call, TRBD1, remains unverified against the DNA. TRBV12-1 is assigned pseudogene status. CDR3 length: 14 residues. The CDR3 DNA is TGTGCCAGCAGCTTTAGGGGCACCCAAGAGACCCAGTACTTC. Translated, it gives CASSFRGTQETQYF.

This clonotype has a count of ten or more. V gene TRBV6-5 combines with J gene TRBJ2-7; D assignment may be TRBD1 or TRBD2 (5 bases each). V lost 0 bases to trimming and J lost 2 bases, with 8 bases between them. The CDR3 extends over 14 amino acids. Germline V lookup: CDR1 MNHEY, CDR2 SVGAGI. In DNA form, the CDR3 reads TGTGCCAGCAGTTACTCGGTGGGACCCTACGAGCAGTACTTC. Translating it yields CASSYSVGPYEQYF.

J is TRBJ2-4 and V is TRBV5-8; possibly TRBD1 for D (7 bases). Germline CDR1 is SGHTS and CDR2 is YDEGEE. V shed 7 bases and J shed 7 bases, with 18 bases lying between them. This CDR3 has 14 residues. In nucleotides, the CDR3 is TGTGCCAGCCAAGGTCAGGGGGGCAGGAACATTCAGTACTTC. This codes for CASQGQGGRNIQYF.

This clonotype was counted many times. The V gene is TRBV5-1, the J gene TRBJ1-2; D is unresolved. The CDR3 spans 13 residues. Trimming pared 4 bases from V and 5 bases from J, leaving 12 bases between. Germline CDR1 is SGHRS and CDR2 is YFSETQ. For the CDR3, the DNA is TGCGCCAGCAGCGAAACACGGACTTATGGCTACACCTTC. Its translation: CASSETRTYGYTF.

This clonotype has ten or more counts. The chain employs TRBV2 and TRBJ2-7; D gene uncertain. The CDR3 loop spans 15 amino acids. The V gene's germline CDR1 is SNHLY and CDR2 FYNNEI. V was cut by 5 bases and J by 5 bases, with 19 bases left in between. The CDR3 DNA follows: TGTGCCAGCAGTCCGCGTGGTCAAGCGTCTAACGAGCAGTACTTC. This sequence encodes CASSPRGQASNEQYF. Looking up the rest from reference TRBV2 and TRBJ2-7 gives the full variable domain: EPEVTQTPSHQVTQMGQEVILRCVPISNHLYFYWYRQILGQKVEFLVSFYNNEISEKSEIFDDQFSVERPDGSNFTLKIRSTKLEDSAMYFCASSPRGQASNEQYFGPGTRLTVT.

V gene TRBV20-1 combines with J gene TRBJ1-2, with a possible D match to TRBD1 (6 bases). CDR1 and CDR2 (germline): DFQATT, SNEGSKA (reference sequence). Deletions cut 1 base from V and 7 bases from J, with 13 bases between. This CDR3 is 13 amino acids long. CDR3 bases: TGCAGTGCTAGAGCGGGGCGGGGGGCTGGCTACACCTTC. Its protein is CSARAGRGAGYTF.

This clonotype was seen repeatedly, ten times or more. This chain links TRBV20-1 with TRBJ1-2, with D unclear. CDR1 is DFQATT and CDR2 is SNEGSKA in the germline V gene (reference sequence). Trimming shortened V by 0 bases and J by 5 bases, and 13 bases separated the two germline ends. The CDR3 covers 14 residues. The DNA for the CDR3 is TGCAGTGCTAGAGATCAGACCAGTTATTATGGCTACACCTTC. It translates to CSARDQTSYYGYTF.

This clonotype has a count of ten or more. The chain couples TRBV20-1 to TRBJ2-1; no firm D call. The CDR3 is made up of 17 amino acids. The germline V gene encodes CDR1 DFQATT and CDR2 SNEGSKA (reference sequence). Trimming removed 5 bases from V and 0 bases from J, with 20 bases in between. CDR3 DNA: TGCAGTGCTCCGGGCCCCTTAAGCTCGAGCTCCTACAATGAGCAGTTCTTC. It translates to CSAPGPLSSSSYNEQFF.

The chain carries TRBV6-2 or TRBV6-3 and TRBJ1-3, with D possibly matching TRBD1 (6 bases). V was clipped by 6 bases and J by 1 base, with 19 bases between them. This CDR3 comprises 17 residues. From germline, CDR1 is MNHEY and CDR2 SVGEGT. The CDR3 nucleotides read TGTGCCAGCAGCAGGCTAGGATCGGGGGCTTCTGGAAACACCATATATTTT. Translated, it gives CASSRLGSGASGNTIYF.

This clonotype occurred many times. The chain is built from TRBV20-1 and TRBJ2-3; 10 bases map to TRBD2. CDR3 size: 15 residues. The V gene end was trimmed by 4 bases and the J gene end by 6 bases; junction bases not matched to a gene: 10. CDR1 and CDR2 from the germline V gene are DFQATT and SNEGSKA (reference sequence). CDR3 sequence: CSAITSGRAPDTQYF. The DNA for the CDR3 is TGCAGTGCTATTACGAGCGGGAGGGCCCCCGATACGCAGTATTTT.

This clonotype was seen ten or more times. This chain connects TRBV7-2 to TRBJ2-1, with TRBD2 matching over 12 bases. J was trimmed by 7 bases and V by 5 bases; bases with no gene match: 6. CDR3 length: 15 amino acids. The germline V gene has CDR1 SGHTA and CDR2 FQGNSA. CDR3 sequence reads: CASSLLAGGPNEQFF. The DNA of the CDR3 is TGTGCCAGCAGCCTCCTAGCGGGGGGGCCAAATGAGCAGTTCTTC.

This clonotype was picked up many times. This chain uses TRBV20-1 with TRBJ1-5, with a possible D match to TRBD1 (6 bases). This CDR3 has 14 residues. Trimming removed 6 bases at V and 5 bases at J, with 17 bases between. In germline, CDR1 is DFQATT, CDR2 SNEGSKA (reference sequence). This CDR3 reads CSASGNREDQPQHF. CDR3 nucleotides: TGCAGTGCAAGTGGTAACAGGGAGGATCAGCCCCAGCATTTT.

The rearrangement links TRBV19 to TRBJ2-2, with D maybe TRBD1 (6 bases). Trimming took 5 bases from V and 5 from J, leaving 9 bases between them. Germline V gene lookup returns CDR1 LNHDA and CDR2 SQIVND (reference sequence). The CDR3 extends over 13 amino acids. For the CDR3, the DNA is TGTGCCAGTAGTCCACAGGGAACCGGGGAGCTGTTTTTT. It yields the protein CASSPQGTGELFF.

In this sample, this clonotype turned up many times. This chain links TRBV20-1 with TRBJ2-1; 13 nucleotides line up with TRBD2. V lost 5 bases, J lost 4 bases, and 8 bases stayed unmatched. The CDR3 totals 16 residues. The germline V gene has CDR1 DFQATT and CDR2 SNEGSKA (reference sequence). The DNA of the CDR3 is TGCAGTGCTTGGACTAGCGGGGGTTCGGCGTACAATGAGCAGTTCTTC. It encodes CSAWTSGGSAYNEQFF.

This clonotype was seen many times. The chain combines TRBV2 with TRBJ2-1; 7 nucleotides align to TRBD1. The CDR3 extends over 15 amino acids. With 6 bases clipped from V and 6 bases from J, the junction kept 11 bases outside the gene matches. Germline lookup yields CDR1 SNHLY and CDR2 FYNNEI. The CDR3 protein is CASREMRTGPNEQFF. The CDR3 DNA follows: TGTGCCAGCAGAGAGATGAGGACAGGCCCCAATGAGCAGTTCTTC. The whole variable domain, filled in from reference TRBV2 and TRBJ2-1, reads EPEVTQTPSHQVTQMGQEVILRCVPISNHLYFYWYRQILGQKVEFLVSFYNNEISEKSEIFDDQFSVERPDGSNFTLKIRSTKLEDSAMYFCASREMRTGPNEQFFGPGTRLTVL.

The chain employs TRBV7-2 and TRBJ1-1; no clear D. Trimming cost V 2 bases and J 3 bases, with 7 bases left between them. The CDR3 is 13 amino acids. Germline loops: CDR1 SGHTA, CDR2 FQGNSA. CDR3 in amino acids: CASSLSAYTEAFF. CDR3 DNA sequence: TGTGCCAGCAGCTTATCAGCGTACACTGAAGCTTTCTTT. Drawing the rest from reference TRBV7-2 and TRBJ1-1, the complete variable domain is GAGVSQSPSNKVTEKGKDVELRCDPISGHTALYWYRQSLGQGLEFLIYFQGNSAPDKSGLPSDRFSAERTGGSVSTLTIQRTQQEDSAVYLCASSLSAYTEAFFGQGTRLTVV.

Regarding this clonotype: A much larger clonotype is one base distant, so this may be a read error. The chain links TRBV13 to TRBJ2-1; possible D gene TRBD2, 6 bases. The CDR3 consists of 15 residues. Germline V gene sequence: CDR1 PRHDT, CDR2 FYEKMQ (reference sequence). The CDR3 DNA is TGTGCCAGCAGCCCTCCTGGGGGGTCCTACAAAGAGCAGTTCTTC. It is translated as CASSPPGGSYKEQFF.

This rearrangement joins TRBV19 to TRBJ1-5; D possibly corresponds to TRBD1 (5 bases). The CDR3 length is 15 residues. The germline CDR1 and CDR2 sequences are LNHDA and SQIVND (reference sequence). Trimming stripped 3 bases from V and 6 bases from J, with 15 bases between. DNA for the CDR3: TGTGCCAGTAGTATCGCTAGGGGAGGTGCTCAGCCCCAGCATTTT. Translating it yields CASSIARGGAQPQHF. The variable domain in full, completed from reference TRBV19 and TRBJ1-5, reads DGGITQSPKYLFRKEGQNVTLSCEQNLNHDAMYWYRQDPGQGLRLIYYSQIVNDFQKGDIAEGYSVSREKKESFPLTVTSAQKNPTAFYLCASSIARGGAQPQHFGDGTRLSIL.

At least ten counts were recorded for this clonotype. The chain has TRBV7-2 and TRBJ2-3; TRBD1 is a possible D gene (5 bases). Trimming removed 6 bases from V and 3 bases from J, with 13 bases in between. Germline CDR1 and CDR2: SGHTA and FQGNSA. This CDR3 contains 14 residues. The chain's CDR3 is CASSLHQGTDTQYF. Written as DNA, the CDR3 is TGTGCCAGCAGTTTACACCAGGGTACAGATACGCAGTATTTT.

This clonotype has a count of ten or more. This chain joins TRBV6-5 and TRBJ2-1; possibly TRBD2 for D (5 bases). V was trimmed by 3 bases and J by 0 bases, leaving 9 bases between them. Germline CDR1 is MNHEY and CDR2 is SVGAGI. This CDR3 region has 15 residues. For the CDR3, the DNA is TGTGCCAGCAGTTATGGGAGCCGCTCCTACAATGAGCAGTTCTTC. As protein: CASSYGSRSYNEQFF.